Sequencing of this T cell receptor (beta chain) was carried out in a study of OX40 agonist ivuxolimab in advanced cancers. For the study in its entirety: Ivuxolimab, which targeted the costimulatory receptor OX40 (CD134), was an agonistic, fully human IgG2 monoclonal antibody. The purpose of peripheral TCRbeta sequencing was to test whether ivuxolimab changed TCR sequence diversity and led to clonal T-cell expansion. Among the 52 dose-escalation patients, about 20 had hepatocellular carcinoma, approximately 15 melanoma, 9 renal cell carcinoma and 9 head and neck cancer. The monotherapy dose-escalation portion (N of about 52 patients) of the phase I ivuxolimab trial is reported in the paper. The dose-escalation cohort was about 83% male with a mean age of roughly 62 years, ranging from roughly 20 to 85. Prior anti-PD-1, anti-PD-L1 or anti-CTLA-4 therapy was permitted, and 30% to 50% of dose-escalation patients had received checkpoint inhibitors. Three dose-escalation patients achieved partial responses, one with hepatocellular carcinoma and two with cutaneous melanoma. Intravenous ivuxolimab was administered to patients every 2 weeks at six dose levels: 0.01, 0.1, 0.3, 1.5, 3 and 10 mg/kg. Here is what the overall study found, with its caveats: After ivuxolimab, expanded clones were on average more numerous among CD8+ T cells than among CD4+ T cells. Which antigens the clonally expanded peripheral T cells were specific for was not determined. Low levels of normalized T-cell clonal expansion were also shown by some nonresponding patients. In the 0.1-3.0 mg/kg groups, partial responders were among the patients with the lowest normalized peripheral clonal expansion, particularly in CD8+ T cells. At doses from 0.1 to 3.0 mg/kg, clonal expansion was seen in both CD4+ and CD8+ blood T cells between baseline and week 6.

This clone was found a few times. Its antigen is unknown. The sample holds no much larger clone one base away, and base qualities are not on file. Patients with a history of autoimmune disease or receiving systemic immunosuppression were excluded from the trial. Peripheral blood for TCR sequencing was collected from all dose cohorts at baseline, on cycle 4 day 1, and on cycle 7 day 1. Samples came from an open-label, multicenter, first-in-human phase I dose-escalation trial of ivuxolimab. The trial enrolled adults with locally advanced or metastatic head and neck squamous cell, hepatocellular, melanoma or renal cell carcinoma. CD4+ and CD8+ T cells were sorted separately from peripheral blood before TCR sequencing. The germline ends are 3 bases apart after V is trimmed by 2 bases and J by 2 bases. CDR1 KGHSH and CDR2 LQKENI are derived from the germline V gene. The CDR3 runs 12 amino acids, cysteine and phenylalanine included. The read is trimmed to its CDR3 DNA, 36 bases read in frame from base 1.

To sequence the TCRbeta CDR3 region, genomic DNA was isolated from the sorted cells. TCRbeta CDR3 regions were sequenced using the immunoSEQ Assay. This is the immuneACCESS table as TCRdb keeps it, with only in-frame sequences that have V and J called. A part of the clones is gone; compared with another copy, unresolved V genes explain less than half, and the rest is unexplained. In all, the sample holds about 100,000 clones, and around 91% of those were seen once. The biggest ten clones account for roughly 0.15% of the sample. The sequence links TRBV18 to TRBJ1-1; no D segment can be confidently identified. The clonotype originates from an adult with an advanced solid tumor such as melanoma, head and neck, liver or kidney cancer. Sample: CD4+ or CD8+ T cells sorted from blood, taken in a trial of the OX40 agonist ivuxolimab. CDR3 region: CASSPTNTEAFF. The DNA sequence reads TGTGCCAGCTCACCAACTAACACTGAAGCTTTCTTT. Joined to the reference TRBV18 and TRBJ1-1 proteins, this CDR3 gives the full variable domain: NAGVMQNPRHLVRRRGQEARLRCSPMKGHSHVYWYRQLPEEGLKFMVYLQKENIIDESGMPKERFSAEFPKEGPSILRIQQVVRGDSAAYFCASSPTNTEAFFGQGTRLTVV.